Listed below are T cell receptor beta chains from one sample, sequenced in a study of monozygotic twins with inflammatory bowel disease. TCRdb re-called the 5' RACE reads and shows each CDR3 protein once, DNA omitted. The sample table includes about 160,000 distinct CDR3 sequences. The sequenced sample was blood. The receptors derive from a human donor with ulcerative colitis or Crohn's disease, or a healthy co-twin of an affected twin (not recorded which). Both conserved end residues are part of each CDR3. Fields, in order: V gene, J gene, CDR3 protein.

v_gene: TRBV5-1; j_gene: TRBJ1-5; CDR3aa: CASSLEGSSNQPQHF
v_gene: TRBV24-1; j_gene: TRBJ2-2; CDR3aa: CATTASGAGLNTGELFF
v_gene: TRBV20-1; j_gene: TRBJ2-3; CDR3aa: CSARDTAPDTQYF
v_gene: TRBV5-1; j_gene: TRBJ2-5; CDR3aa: CASSLEASYQETQYF
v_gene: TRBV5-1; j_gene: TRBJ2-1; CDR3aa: CASSFGGVNSYNEQFF
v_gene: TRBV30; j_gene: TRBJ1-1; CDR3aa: CAWRRVMNTEAFF
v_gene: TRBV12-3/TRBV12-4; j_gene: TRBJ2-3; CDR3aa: CASSPGAGGPPDTQYF
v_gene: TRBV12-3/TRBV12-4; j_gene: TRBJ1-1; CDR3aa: CASSYTGYTEAFF
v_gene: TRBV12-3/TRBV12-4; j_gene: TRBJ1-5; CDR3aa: CASSFPGRPQHF
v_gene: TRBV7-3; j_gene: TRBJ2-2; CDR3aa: CASSSRGLGDGELFF
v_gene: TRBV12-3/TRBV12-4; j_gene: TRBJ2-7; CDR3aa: CASSLERGAYEQYF
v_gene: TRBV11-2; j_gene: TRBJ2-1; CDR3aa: CASSPVAGRAVDNEQFF
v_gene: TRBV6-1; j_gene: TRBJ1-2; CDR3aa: CASSEVGTLVGYTF
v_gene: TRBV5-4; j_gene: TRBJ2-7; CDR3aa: CASSLNRAYEQYF
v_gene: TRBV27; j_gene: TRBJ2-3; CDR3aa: CASSLFRRPRTDTQYF
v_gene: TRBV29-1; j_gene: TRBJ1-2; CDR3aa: CSVDWGVDGYTF
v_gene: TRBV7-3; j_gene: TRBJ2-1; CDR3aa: CASSLMSSGVPGEQFF
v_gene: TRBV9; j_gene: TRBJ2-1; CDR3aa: CASSVGLASNNEQFF
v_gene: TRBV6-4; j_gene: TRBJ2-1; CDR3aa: CASSAWGGEQFF
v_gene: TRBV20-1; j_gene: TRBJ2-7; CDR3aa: CSARAVRTTSSYEQYF
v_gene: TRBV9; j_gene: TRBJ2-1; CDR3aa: CASSFRLAGGREQFF
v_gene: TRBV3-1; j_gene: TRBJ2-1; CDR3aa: CASSPWTFNEQFF
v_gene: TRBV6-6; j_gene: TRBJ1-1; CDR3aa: CASSSQGVSTEAFF
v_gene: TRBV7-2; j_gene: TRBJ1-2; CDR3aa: CASSPDILYGYTF
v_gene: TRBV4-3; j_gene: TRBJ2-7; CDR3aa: CASSQAGTGPFYEQYF
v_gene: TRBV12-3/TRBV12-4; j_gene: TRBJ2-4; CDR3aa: CASSLAGQENIQYF
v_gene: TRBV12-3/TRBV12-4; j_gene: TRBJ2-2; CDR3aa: CASSFQEHTGELFF
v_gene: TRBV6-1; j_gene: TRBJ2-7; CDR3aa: CASPGAASYEQYF
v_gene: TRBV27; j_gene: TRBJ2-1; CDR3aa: CASSHKGLAGGEQFF
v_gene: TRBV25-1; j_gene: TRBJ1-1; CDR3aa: CASSTRARHRENSTEAFF
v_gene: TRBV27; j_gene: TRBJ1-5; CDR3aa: CASSLRSAPGGNQPQHF
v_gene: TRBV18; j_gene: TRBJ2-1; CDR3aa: CASSPGTSGPGEQFF
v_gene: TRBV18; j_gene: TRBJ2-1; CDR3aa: CASSPRGEVYNEQFF
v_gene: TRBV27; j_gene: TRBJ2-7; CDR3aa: CASSAGTTYEQYF
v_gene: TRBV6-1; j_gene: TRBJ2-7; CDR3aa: CASSPDRTSYEQYF
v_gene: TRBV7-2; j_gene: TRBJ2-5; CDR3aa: CASSLQGRGETQYF
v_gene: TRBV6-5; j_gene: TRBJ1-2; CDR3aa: CASSAVLRNGYTF
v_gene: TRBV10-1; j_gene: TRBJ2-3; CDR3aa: CASSGTGHTDTQYF
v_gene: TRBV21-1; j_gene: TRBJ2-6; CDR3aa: CASSKGTGRSMASGANVLTF
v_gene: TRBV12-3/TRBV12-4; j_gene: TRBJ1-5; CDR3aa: CASGNNRDQPQHF
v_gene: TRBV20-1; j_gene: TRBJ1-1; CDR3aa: CSARDPRTHPMNTEAFF
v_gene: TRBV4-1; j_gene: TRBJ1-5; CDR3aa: CASSQHSWQSNQPQHF
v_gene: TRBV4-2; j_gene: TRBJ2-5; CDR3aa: CASSQETSLKTQYF
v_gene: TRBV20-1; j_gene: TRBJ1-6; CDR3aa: CSASQGAYNSPLHF
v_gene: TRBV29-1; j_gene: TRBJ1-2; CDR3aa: CSVGKTGTTHGYTF